The sequence of this T cell receptor beta chain was determined in a study of regulatory T cells in long-lasting Graves disease. Study-wide results and caveats: More public clonotypes were shared by persistent patients (around 2,800) than by new patients (more than 950).

Germline values: CDR1 SSHAT, CDR2 FNYEAQ (reference sequence). V lost 6 bases, J lost 9 bases, and 16 bases stayed unmatched. The CDR3 consists of 16 residues. Concerning this clonotype itself: What it binds is not known.

Time point given: newly diagnosed GD, antithyroid drugs for less than 3 months. PBMCs provided the RNA from which the TCR library was made. TCR beta libraries were built with iRepertoire HTBI primers and Arm-PCR of CDR3 regions. Original processing notes: Sample data revealed about 60 TRBV and 12 to 15 TRBJ segments. TCRdb independently ran MiXCR on the multiplex PCR reads; one entry per CDR3 protein. None of the V and J calls come from the authors' own analysis; TCRdb made them. Of more than 350,000 distinct CDR3 sequences listed, 14% to 15% were seen once; the top ten hold approximately 15%. This same sample was also part of a study on T cells in Graves' hyperthyroidism and ophthalmopathy. That paper adds: Diagnostic assessment was based on clinical symptoms, serum thyroxine and TRAb, thyroid ultrasound and orbital computed tomography.

This TCR derives from a woman aged 25 to 39 with Graves disease. The material sequenced was peripheral blood mononuclear cells (PBMCs), taken at new diagnosis, from a patient treated with antithyroid drugs. The chain carries TRBV7-7 and TRBJ2-1; 8 nucleotides line up with TRBD2. The DNA for the CDR3 is TGTGCCAGCAGTCAAGGTCCCTCCGGGGGGGTGCCTGAGCAGTTCTTC. Translation: CASSQGPSGGVPEQFF.